This T cell receptor beta chain was recovered during a study of neurological immune-mediated disorders (dated 2019 in TCRdb). With regard to the full study: Among the approximately 34 multiple sclerosis patients, relapsing-remitting MS was present in some 31 and secondary progressive MS was present in 3. The study compared peripheral blood TCR-beta repertoires of HTLV-I-associated myelopathy (HAM/TSP) patients, multiple sclerosis patients and healthy controls using UMI-based sequencing. The roughly 99 TCR-beta libraries covered PBMC samples along with longitudinal samples, technical triplicates, and paired sorted CD4+ and CD8+ T-cell subsets. The cohort comprised some 71 subjects: some 14 HAM/TSP patients, approximately 34 multiple sclerosis patients and approximately 20 healthy controls.

Libraries from unsorted PBMCs were made from 2 million PBMCs kept in RNAlater at -80 degrees C until RNA extraction. Multiple sclerosis patients were enrolled in a US clinical protocol evaluating disease progression by magnetic resonance imaging. PBMCs were separated from peripheral blood using Ficoll-Hypaque density gradient centrifugation and then cryopreserved in liquid nitrogen. To synthesize cDNA, template-switch 5'RACE was performed with a primer carrying a 10-nucleotide random unique molecular identifier so that each TCR transcript was tagged. Every sequencing run yielded over 160 million TCR-beta sequences covering 15-18 subjects. The RNeasy kit was used for extraction of total RNA. Using the KAPA Real-time Library Amplification kit, TCR-beta VDJ regions were amplified with primers for the TCR constant region and the 5'RACE anchor. Sample indexes and Illumina adaptors were added in a first PCR, after which library yield was increased in a second PCR. After purification with Ampure beads, the TCR product of roughly 650 bp was size-selected on a 2% E-gel SizeSelection system. Before pooling, library quality was assessed on a Bioanalyzer, concentration was determined with Qubit, and library quantification was performed with the Kapa Library Quantification kit. Libraries were sequenced paired-end 2 x 150 bp on an Illumina HiSeq 2500. To increase sequence diversity, about 24-32% phiX was spiked into each library pool. Per the source publication's procedure: Quality-filtered reads were processed with the UMI-based MiGEC pipeline, which removed over 75% of raw TCR sequences during error correction. IMGT germline references were used for aligning VDJ genes, and each clonotype was defined as a unique CDR3 amino acid sequence together with its V-J genes. VDJtools evaluated clonal expansion, Shannon diversity and CDR3 relatedness (CalcPairwiseDistances, ClusterSamples); CLCbio workbench built phylogenetic trees. Clones with at least 8 unique UMIs were defined as expanded, with this threshold being based on coefficient-of-variation modelling across technical triplicates. TCRdb took the public reads, trimmed them with fastp at Q25, ran MiXCR for clone calling and kept in-frame beta chains. Every entry covers one CDR3 protein and lists the most common genes and DNA from its rows. What appears here as the V and J calls and clone size reflects TCRdb's work, not the paper's. This sample is represented by more than 45,000 distinct CDR3 sequences; roughly 3.5% of them were singletons. In total, the top ten clones hold around 3.3% of the sample.

On the study overall, not on this receptor specifically: No identical CDR3 amino acid sequences were found to be shared among expanded clones across subjects, suggesting that TCR-beta repertoires were private in all groups. TCR clonal expansion was highest in HAM/TSP patients and lowest in MS patients, with MS patients falling below even healthy controls. No association of the MS cluster with clinical or MRI features was observed, and the need for larger cohorts was stated by the authors. Phylogenetic analysis grouped repertoires from 18 of 34 MS patients into a cluster of related CDR3 sequences, suggesting a possible repertoire-level signature.

The table lists this clonotype with many counts. Its antigen remains undetermined. There are no base qualities to consult, and no much larger clone falls within one base. The sample was PBMCs. The clonotype was recovered from a woman aged 25-40 years with multiple sclerosis.

The DNA sequence is TGCGCCAGCAGCTTGTACGGAGGGACTTACTACGAGCAGTACTTC. Its protein product is CASSLYGGTYYEQYF. The chain couples TRBV5-1 to TRBJ2-7, and the D gene may be TRBD2, 6 bases matching. From the cysteine up to the phenylalanine, the CDR3 has a length of 15 residues. The retained sequence is limited to the CDR3, 45 bases, with the frame set at the first base. V lost 1 base and J lost 3 bases; the stretch between them is 14 bases long. CDR1 is given as SGHRS and CDR2 as YFSETQ, both from the germline V gene.